This TCR beta chain was found in a study of control samples from healthy donors and cancer patients. The CDR3 is 17 amino acids. J gave up 5 bases and V 2 bases, and 12 bases lay outside the gene matches. Germline V gene lookup returns CDR1 MGHDK and CDR2 SYGVNS. Sequenced by immunoSEQ multiplex PCR; TCRdb stores in-frame clones only, minus some. The sample lists 140,000 or so clones, about 94% occurring once. The chain employs TRBV25-1 and TRBJ2-1; TRBD2 matches 7 bases. Sequencing was done on a sample of PBMCs. This receptor was identified in a man aged 55-75 years with colorectal cancer. The CDR3 region has the DNA TGTGCCAGCAGTGAAGGGGGGGGAAGTTTTACCCACAATGAGCAGTTCTTC. This encodes CASSEGGGSFTHNEQFF. The complete variable domain, with remaining parts taken from reference TRBV25-1 and TRBJ2-1, reads EADIYQTPRYLVIGTGKKITLECSQTMGHDKMYWYQQDPGMELHLIHYSYGVNSTEKGDLSSESTVSRIRTEHFPLTLESARPSHTSQYLCASSEGGGSFTHNEQFFGPGTRLTVL.